Listed here are 29 T cell receptor beta chains from one sample, sequenced in a study of T cells expressing NK-cell markers (TCRdb year 2020). The receptor library was made with 5' RACE. The reads were generated on an Illumina HiSeq 2000. TCRdb reprocessed the reads, so every CDR3 protein sequence counts as one entry and DNA is not shown. This specimen's table enumerates 90,000 to 130,000 distinct CDR3 sequences. The top ten constitute roughly 20% of the sample. Material for sequencing was blood T cells: a sorted CD56 or NKG2C T cell subset, CD4+ or CD8+ T cells, or bulk PBMC T cells (not recorded which). These receptors all come from a woman aged 18-70 years in good health.

The chain uses TRBV4-2 and TRBJ2-1; checking the TCRdb D call of TRBD2 is not possible without DNA. CDR3 length: 17 amino acids. The germline CDR1 and CDR2 sequences are LGHNA and YNFKEQ. The chain's CDR3 is CASSQDPGGGTYNEQFF.

The gene calls are TRBV7-6 and TRBJ1-1; TCRdb gives TRBD1 as the D gene, but with no DNA this cannot be confirmed. The CDR3 extends over 17 amino acids. Germline V gene data show CDR1 as SGHVS and CDR2 as FNYEAQ. The CDR3 here is CASSLLLGGSQETEAFF.

The chain couples TRBV12-3 or TRBV12-4 to TRBJ1-3. The CDR3 has 14 residues. This CDR3 reads CASSLGQTYGAQNF.

V and J are TRBV11-2 and TRBJ2-1; the TCRdb call, TRBD1, lacks DNA for checking. The CDR3 runs to 14 residues. The germline V gene has CDR1 SGHAT and CDR2 FQNNGV. CDR3 sequence reads: CASSPGASDDEQFF.

The chain uses TRBV12-3 or TRBV12-4 and TRBJ2-7; TCRdb names TRBD2, which stays unverified in the absence of DNA. The CDR3 spans 16 residues. CDR3 amino acids: CASSLNPTSGSYEQYF.

The chain joins TRBV7-9 to TRBJ2-7; TCRdb proposes TRBD1, but this gene call is untestable without DNA. Per germline, CDR1 SEHNR and CDR2 FQNEAQ (reference sequence). CDR3 size: 13 residues. This chain's CDR3 is CASSPPAVYEQYF.

This chain uses TRBV6-5 with TRBJ2-6. Germline V gene lookup returns CDR1 MNHEY and CDR2 SVGAGI. The CDR3 runs 14 residues. The CDR3 sequence: CASSYGAGANVLTF.

CDR3 protein: CASSDLWGSGNTGELFF. This rearrangement joins TRBV5-5 to TRBJ2-2. Germline V gene data show CDR1 as SGHKS and CDR2 as YYEKEE (reference sequence). The CDR3 has 17 amino acids.

This chain uses TRBV12-3 or TRBV12-4 with TRBJ2-1; no DNA is available, so the TRBD1 call from TCRdb remains unchecked. The CDR3 extends over 17 amino acids. This chain's CDR3 is CASSSWRGTSSYNEQFF.

The J gene is TRBJ1-4, the V gene TRBV12-3 or TRBV12-4. The CDR3 sequence is 13 residues long. The CDR3 sequence: CASSLRLNEKLFF.

The chain combines TRBV27 with TRBJ2-7; the TCRdb call, TRBD2, lacks DNA for checking. Germline loops: CDR1 MNHEY, CDR2 SMNVEV (reference sequence). The CDR3 covers 14 residues. Here the CDR3 reads CASKFGRGNYEQYF.

This sequence joins TRBV20-1 and TRBJ2-2; the TCRdb call, TRBD2, lacks DNA for checking. CDR3 length: 15 residues. Germline V CDR1 and CDR2: DFQATT, SNEGSKA (reference sequence). This CDR3 reads CSALAGESNTGELFF.

V is TRBV5-1 and J is TRBJ2-2; TCRdb's D call, TRBD1, is unchecked because there is no DNA. The CDR3 length is 16 residues. Germline V gives CDR1 SGHRS, CDR2 YFSETQ. The CDR3 spells CASSPRTGSNTGELFF.

The chain recombines TRBV6-5 with TRBJ2-2; the D gene TCRdb calls, TRBD2, cannot be checked with no DNA. There are 15 residues in the CDR3. Germline CDR1 is MNHEY and CDR2 is SVGAGI. CDR3 amino acids: CASSLRSGNTGELFF.

The rearrangement uses TRBV11-3 and TRBJ2-2; TCRdb's assignment of TRBD1 cannot be checked, as there is no DNA. This CDR3 is 17 amino acids long. Germline CDR1 is SGHNT and CDR2 is YENEEA. CDR3 amino acids: CASSLERTGVNTGELFF. Complete variable domain (other parts from reference TRBV11-3 and TRBJ2-2): EAGVVQSPRYKIIEKKQPVAFWCNPISGHNTLYWYLQNLGQGPELLIRYENEEAVDDSQLPKDRFSAERLKGVDSTLKIQPAELGDSAVYLCASSLERTGVNTGELFFGEGSRLTVL.

The chain is built from TRBV7-2 and TRBJ2-1; the TCRdb call, TRBD2, lacks DNA for checking. Germline V CDR1 and CDR2: SGHTA, FQGNSA. This CDR3 has 15 residues. The CDR3 sequence: CASSSRSSVYNEQFF.

This chain connects TRBV29-1 to TRBJ2-3; the TCRdb D gene call, TRBD1, has no DNA to confirm it. There are 15 residues in the CDR3. The germline gives CDR1 SQVTM, CDR2 ANQGSEA. The CDR3 loop is CSVERSGVGTDTQYF.

This chain connects TRBV20-1 to TRBJ2-1; checking the TCRdb D call of TRBD2 is not possible without DNA. The CDR3 length is 16 residues. CDR1 is DFQATT and CDR2 is SNEGSKA in the germline V gene (reference sequence). CDR3 in amino acids: CSASFLASGPYNEQFF.

V is TRBV12-3 or TRBV12-4 and J is TRBJ1-4. This CDR3 contains 12 residues. The CDR3: CASRVEAEKLFF.

J is TRBJ2-1 and V is TRBV15; the TCRdb D gene call, TRBD2, has no DNA to confirm it. CDR1 is LNHNV, CDR2 YYDKDF, per germline (reference sequence). This CDR3 comprises 21 residues. This chain's CDR3 is CATSRDRGGWTSGRNYNEQFF.

This chain connects TRBV7-9 to TRBJ2-7; the TRBD1 assignment by TCRdb is unverifiable without DNA. The CDR3 spans 15 residues. Germline V gene data show CDR1 as SEHNR and CDR2 as FQNEAQ (reference sequence). CDR3 loop: CASRGVSGGPYEQYF. Variable domain in full (rest from reference TRBV7-9 and TRBJ2-7): DTGVSQNPRHKITKRGQNVTFRCDPISEHNRLYWYRQTLGQGPEFLTYFQNEAQLEKSRLLSDRFSAERPKGSFSTLEIQRTEQGDSAMYLCASRGVSGGPYEQYFGPGTRLTVT.

CDR3 amino acids: CSVESGRAPDTQYF. This chain links TRBV29-1 with TRBJ2-3; without DNA, the TCRdb call of TRBD2 cannot be checked. Germline values: CDR1 SQVTM, CDR2 ANQGSEA. CDR3 size: 14 residues.

The CDR3 sequence is CASSRTGQGETQYF. The V call is TRBV12-3 or TRBV12-4, the J call TRBJ2-5; TCRdb designates TRBD1, a call that cannot be tested without DNA. The CDR3 has 14 residues.

The chain uses TRBV19 and TRBJ2-1; TCRdb gives TRBD1 as the D gene, but with no DNA this cannot be confirmed. The CDR3 loop spans 17 amino acids. Germline V gene lookup returns CDR1 LNHDA and CDR2 SQIVND (reference sequence). The chain's CDR3 is CASSTIAVEALYNEQFF.

The chain recombines TRBV7-9 with TRBJ2-3. The CDR3 length is 12 residues. Germline values: CDR1 SEHNR, CDR2 FQNEAQ (reference sequence). CDR3 loop: CASNFGSDTQYF.

V usage is TRBV19 and J usage is TRBJ2-4. Germline V CDR1 and CDR2: LNHDA, SQIVND (reference sequence). The CDR3 totals 13 residues. The CDR3 is CASSIVVWNIQYF.

The gene calls are TRBV7-9 and TRBJ2-2; TCRdb lists TRBD2, though no DNA is available to test this call. The CDR3 sequence is 13 residues long. Germline lookup yields CDR1 SEHNR and CDR2 FQNEAQ (reference sequence). CDR3: CASSSILAGELFF. The full variable domain, rest sourced from reference TRBV7-9 and TRBJ2-2, is DTGVSQNPRHKITKRGQNVTFRCDPISEHNRLYWYRQTLGQGPEFLTYFQNEAQLEKSRLLSDRFSAERPKGSFSTLEIQRTEQGDSAMYLCASSSILAGELFFGEGSRLTVL.

CDR3 in amino acids: CASSQPPLTSGTNPKAKNIQYF. The rearrangement uses TRBV28 and TRBJ2-4; with no DNA, the TCRdb D assignment of TRBD2 cannot be verified. This CDR3 comprises 22 residues. CDR1 and CDR2 from the germline V gene are MDHEN and SYDVKM.

The CDR3 spells CASSQVGLDETQYF. The gene calls are TRBV4-1 and TRBJ2-5; TCRdb's assignment of TRBD2 cannot be checked, as there is no DNA. The CDR3 loop spans 14 amino acids. CDR1 and CDR2 (germline): MGHRA, YSYEKL.